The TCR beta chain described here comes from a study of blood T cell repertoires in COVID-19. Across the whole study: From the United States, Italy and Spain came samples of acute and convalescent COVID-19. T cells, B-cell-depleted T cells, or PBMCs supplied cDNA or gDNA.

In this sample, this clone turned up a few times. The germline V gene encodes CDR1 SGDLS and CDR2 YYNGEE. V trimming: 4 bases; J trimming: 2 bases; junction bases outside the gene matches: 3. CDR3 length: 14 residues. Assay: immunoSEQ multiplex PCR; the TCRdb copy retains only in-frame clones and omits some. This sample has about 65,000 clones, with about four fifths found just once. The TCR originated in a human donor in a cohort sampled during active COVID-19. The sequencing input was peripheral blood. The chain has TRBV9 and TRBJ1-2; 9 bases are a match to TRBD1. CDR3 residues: CASSLGTGNYGYTF. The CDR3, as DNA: TGTGCCAGCAGCCTCGGGACAGGGAACTATGGCTACACCTTC.